What follows are 8 T cell receptor beta chains derived from one specimen sequenced in a study of shared clonotypes between healthy human individuals. The method was immunoSEQ multiplex PCR; TCRdb's version includes in-frame clones alone and lacks a portion of them. The sample holds around 700,000 clones, roughly 70% seen once. The sample was memory CD4+ T cells sorted from blood. Subset given: CD45RA-negative fraction. These receptors all come from a young woman in good health.

The chain uses TRBV5-1 and TRBJ2-7; the match to TRBD2 covers 10 bases. The J segment lost 6 bases and the V segment lost 7 bases, leaving 10 bases of the junction unmatched. The CDR3 is 14 residues long. Germline CDR1 is SGHRS and CDR2 is YFSETQ. CDR3 sequence: CASAGLAGVGEQYF. The CDR3 DNA reads TGCGCCAGCGCGGGGCTAGCGGGAGTTGGCGAGCAGTACTTC. Using reference TRBV5-1 and TRBJ2-7 for the parts outside the CDR3, the full variable domain is KAGVTQTPRYLIKTRGQQVTLSCSPISGHRSVSWYQQTPGQGLQFLFEYFSETQRNKGNFPGRFSGRQFSNSRSEMNVSTLELGDSALYLCASAGLAGVGEQYFGPGTRLTVT.

This chain joins TRBV19 and TRBJ2-1; 8 bases line up with TRBD2. V gave up 10 bases and J gave up 3 bases; unmatched junction bases: 8. From germline, CDR1 is LNHDA and CDR2 SQIVND (reference sequence). This CDR3 is built from 14 residues. In DNA, the CDR3 is TGTGCCACCTCGGGGCGGGAGGACTACAATGAGCAGTTCTTC. It codes for CATSGREDYNEQFF.

This chain connects TRBV5-1 to TRBJ2-3; the D gene could be TRBD1 or TRBD2 (5 bases each). Per germline, CDR1 SGHRS and CDR2 YFSETQ. V was clipped by 4 bases and J by 5 bases, with 14 bases between them. CDR3 length: 14 residues. CDR3 in amino acids: CASSLGTGIDTQYF. Here the CDR3 DNA reads TGCGCCAGCAGCCTCGGGACGGGAATAGATACGCAGTATTTT.

The chain uses TRBV19 and TRBJ1-5; D gene uncertain. CDR3 size: 13 residues. V was shortened by 7 bases and J by 5 bases, with 12 bases between the two germline ends. Per germline, CDR1 LNHDA and CDR2 SQIVND (reference sequence). CDR3 sequence (DNA): TGTGCCAGTAAGGATTTTTTGGATCAGCCCCAGCATTTT. As protein: CASKDFLDQPQHF.

The rearrangement joins TRBV5-6 to TRBJ1-4, with 8 bases lining up with TRBD1. With V trimmed by 1 base and J by 10 bases, 9 bases remained unmatched. The CDR3 spans 15 residues. Germline CDR1 reads SGHDT; CDR2 reads YYEEEE. CDR3 nucleotides: TGTGCCAGCAGCTTGAGGAGGACAGGGTTGGGAAAACTGTTTTTT. Its translation: CASSLRRTGLGKLFF.

The chain combines TRBV9 with TRBJ1-1, with unresolved D. Trimming took off 1 base at V and 5 bases at J, with 12 bases between the two ends. This CDR3 spans 14 amino acids. Germline V gives CDR1 SGDLS, CDR2 YYNGEE. The CDR3 coding sequence is TGTGCCAGCAGCGTATTCGGGGTTGGAACTGAAGCTTTCTTT. This codes for CASSVFGVGTEAFF.

This clone has more than one count but fewer than ten. This rearrangement joins TRBV28 to TRBJ2-3; TRBD1 aligns across 11 bases. This CDR3 has 15 residues. Losses at the gene ends were 6 bases for V and 4 bases for J; bases not matched to a gene: 6. From germline, CDR1 is MDHEN and CDR2 SYDVKM. The CDR3 loop reads CASRSDRGHADTQYF. The CDR3 DNA reads TGTGCCAGCAGGTCGGACAGGGGGCATGCAGATACGCAGTATTTT. The full variable domain, its missing parts supplied by reference TRBV28 and TRBJ2-3, is DVKVTQSSRYLVKRTGEKVFLECVQDMDHENMFWYRQDPGLGLRLIYFSYDVKMKEKGDIPEGYSVSREKKERFSLILESASTNQTSMYLCASRSDRGHADTQYFGPGTRLTVL.

This chain connects TRBV5-1 to TRBJ2-7; TRBD2 matches at 11 bases. J lost 1 base, V lost 4 bases, and 7 bases had no gene match. The germline gives CDR1 SGHRS, CDR2 YFSETQ. The CDR3 runs to 16 residues. CDR3 nucleotides: TGCGCCAGCAGCCGAAGAACTAGCGGGAGTTCCTACGAGCAGTACTTC. It is translated as CASSRRTSGSSYEQYF.